These T cell receptor beta chains were read from a single sample in a study of blood T cell repertoires in COVID-19. Sequencing used immunoSEQ multiplex PCR; TCRdb keeps in-frame clones, though not all of them. Of tens of thousands of clones listed, roughly 80% are singletons. The specimen sequenced was peripheral blood. All receptors derive from a human donor in a cohort sampled during active COVID-19. Each CDR3 is given with its conserved first and last residue. The order of the fields is J gene, D gene, clone size, V gene, CDR3 DNA, CDR3 protein. A D gene is named only where the DNA matches it firmly. A row's size may be missing; if present it is once, few, many or a size class.

TRBJ1-1,TRBD1,NA,TRBV7-3,TGTGCCAGCAGCAGCCGGACAGGGTTAACTTTCTTT,CASSSRTGLTFF
TRBJ2-5,TRBD1,NA,TRBV2,TGTGCCAGCGGTGCCAGGGGGCGTGAGACCCAGTACTTC,CASGARGRETQYF
TRBJ1-1,TRBD1,NA,TRBV5-1,TGCGCCAGCAGCTACGGACAGGGGTACACTGAAGCTTTCTTT,CASSYGQGYTEAFF
TRBJ1-6,TRBD1,NA,TRBV18,TGTGCCAGCTCACCACCGGGACAGGGACGTGGGAATTCACCCCTCCACTTT,CASSPPGQGRGNSPLHF
TRBJ1-2,TRBD1,NA,TRBV10-3,TGTGCCATCAGCCGGGACAGCCCCTATGGCTACACCTTC,CAISRDSPYGYTF
TRBJ1-6,NA,NA,TRBV30,TGTGCCTGGTCAGGGGATAATTCACCCCTCCACTTT,CAWSGDNSPLHF
TRBJ1-1,NA,NA,TRBV28,TGTGCCAGCAGGAACGCTGGGAGAAACACTGAAGCTTTCTTT,CASRNAGRNTEAFF
TRBJ1-5,NA,NA,TRBV3-1/TRBV3-2,TGTGCCAGCAGCATAACGGGAGGCGGCAATCAGCCCCAGCATTTT,CASSITGGGNQPQHF
TRBJ1-2,TRBD1,few,TRBV28,TGTGCCAGCAAACGGCAGGGGGATTATGGCTACACCTTC,CASKRQGDYGYTF
TRBJ2-2,TRBD1,NA,TRBV7-9,TGTGCCAGCAGCGGTGGACAGGGAGACACCGGGGAGCTGTTTTTT,CASSGGQGDTGELFF
TRBJ1-3,NA,few,TRBV30,TGTGCCTGGAGGTTTTTTACAGTCCTCTCTGGAAACACCATATATTTT,CAWRFFTVLSGNTIYF
TRBJ2-7,TRBD1,NA,TRBV28,TGTGCCAGCAGTTTCGGGGACAGGGGGCCTCTCGAGCAGTACTTC,CASSFGDRGPLEQYF
TRBJ2-7,NA,once,TRBV30,TGTGCCTGGAGCGAAGGGGGGGGCTCCTACGAGCAGTACTTC,CAWSEGGGSYEQYF
TRBJ2-7,NA,NA,TRBV5-4,TGTGCCAGCAGCCGGGACACTTACGAGCAGTACTTC,CASSRDTYEQYF
TRBJ2-7,NA,NA,TRBV7-9,TGTGCCAGCACGATCCTGCCAGGGCAGCCCTACGAGCAGTACTTC,CASTILPGQPYEQYF
TRBJ2-7,NA,NA,TRBV7-9,TGTGCCAGCAGCCGATCCGGTATTGACGAGCAGTACTTC,CASSRSGIDEQYF
TRBJ2-3,NA,NA,TRBV7-2,TGTGCCAGCAGCTTAGACTCTCCCGTCACAGATACGCAGTATTTT,CASSLDSPVTDTQYF
TRBJ2-1,TRBD2,NA,TRBV5-1,TGCGCCAGCAGCGAAAGCGGGAGGGACCCAGGCGGGGAGCAGTTCTTC,CASSESGRDPGGEQFF
TRBJ2-2,NA,NA,TRBV4-1,TGCGCCAGCAGCCAAGATCGAGGTAGTACGGTCACCGGGGAGCTGTTTTTT,CASSQDRGSTVTGELFF
TRBJ2-1,TRBD1,NA,TRBV4-1,TGCGCCAGCAGCCAAGACCCGGACAGGGAAGAGTTGGGTGAGCAGTTCTTC,CASSQDPDREELGEQFF
TRBJ2-7,TRBD2,NA,TRBV10-3,TGTGCCATCAGTGACCTACGGACTAGCGGGAGCTCCTACGAGCAGTACTTC,CAISDLRTSGSSYEQYF
TRBJ1-5,NA,NA,TRBV15,TGTGCCACCAGCAGAGATGGGGGACACTATAGCAATCAGCCCCAGCATTTT,CATSRDGGHYSNQPQHF
TRBJ2-5,TRBD2,NA,TRBV6-6,TGTGCCAGCAGTACCCCCGGGGGGGAGACCCAGTACTTC,CASSTPGGETQYF
TRBJ1-1,NA,NA,TRBV5-4,TGTGCCAGCAGCTTCACGGGACGGGGGAGCTCTGAAGCTTTCTTT,CASSFTGRGSSEAFF
TRBJ1-1,NA,NA,TRBV18,TGTGCCAGCTCACTCGGGAATTACAACACTGAAGCTTTCTTT,CASSLGNYNTEAFF
TRBJ2-7,NA,NA,TRBV20-1,TGCAGTGCCGAAATCCTCGGGGAGCAGTACTTC,CSAEILGEQYF
TRBJ1-3,NA,NA,TRBV2,TGTGCCAGCAGTGGAGACACCGGTGGCACCATATATTTT,CASSGDTGGTIYF
TRBJ2-7,TRBD1,few,TRBV7-2,TGTGCCAGCAGCTTAGTGCAGGGGGCTACATACGAGCAGTACTTC,CASSLVQGATYEQYF
TRBJ2-3,TRBD1,NA,TRBV10-3,TGTGCCATCAGTGACAGGACAGGCAGCACAGATACGCAGTATTTT,CAISDRTGSTDTQYF
TRBJ1-3,TRBD1,NA,TRBV11-2,TGTGCCAGCAGCTTCGGACAGGGCTCTGGAAACACCATATATTTT,CASSFGQGSGNTIYF